What follows are 13 T cell receptor beta chains derived from one specimen sequenced in a study of blood T cell repertoires in COVID-19. TCRdb's copy holds only in-frame clones and misses some; the assay was immunoSEQ multiplex PCR. There are about 670,000 clones in the sample; over 80% occur only once, and approximately 0.3% lies in the top ten. Sequenced sample: peripheral blood. These receptors came from a woman aged 18-30 years with acute or convalescent COVID-19.

This clone was seen more than once but under ten times. The chain links TRBV19 to TRBJ1-4; unclear D gene. The CDR3 has 15 residues. In germline, CDR1 is LNHDA, CDR2 SQIVND (reference sequence). Trimming removed 3 bases at V and 0 bases at J, with 8 bases between. The CDR3 region is CASSIQIATNEKLFF. CDR3 DNA sequence: TGTGCCAGTAGTATCCAAATTGCAACTAATGAAAAACTGTTTTTT. Filled out from reference TRBV19 and TRBJ1-4, the complete variable domain reads DGGITQSPKYLFRKEGQNVTLSCEQNLNHDAMYWYRQDPGQGLRLIYYSQIVNDFQKGDIAEGYSVSREKKESFPLTVTSAQKNPTAFYLCASSIQIATNEKLFFGSGTQLSVL.

J is TRBJ1-1 and V is TRBV7-9; D remains unclear. Deletions cut 1 base from V and 11 bases from J, with 17 bases between. Per germline, CDR1 SEHNR and CDR2 FQNEAQ (reference sequence). This CDR3 has 14 residues. The DNA of the CDR3 is TGTGCCAGCAGCTTAGGCATCCGGGAGATGGGGGCTTTCTTT. Translation gives CASSLGIREMGAFF.

The CDR3 protein is CASSLAGVNTEAFF. The CDR3 bases are TGTGCCAGCAGCTTAGCCGGGGTTAACACTGAAGCTTTCTTT. The genes are TRBV7-3 and TRBJ1-1; unclear D gene. Germline CDR1 and CDR2: SGHTA and FQGTGA. V lost 2 bases, J lost 2 bases, and 9 bases lay in between. CDR3 length equals 14 residues.

The chain recombines TRBV6-4 with TRBJ1-1; D might be TRBD1 (5 bases). The germline V gene encodes CDR1 MRHNA and CDR2 SNTAGT. This CDR3 has 16 amino acids. V was pared by 0 bases and J by 6 bases, with 17 bases between. The CDR3: CASSDSTGDGSSEAFF. The CDR3 DNA follows: TGTGCCAGCAGTGACTCCACAGGCGATGGTAGCTCTGAAGCTTTCTTT.

This chain connects TRBV5-1 to TRBJ1-2, with 9 bases lining up with TRBD1. Germline loops: CDR1 SGHRS, CDR2 YFSETQ. After removal of 0 bases from V and 4 bases from J, the junction contained 10 bases not matched to a gene. The CDR3 runs to 17 residues. CDR3 residues: CASSLDGQGSLRYGYTF. The CDR3 DNA is TGCGCCAGCAGCTTGGACGGACAGGGGTCCCTTCGCTATGGCTACACCTTC.

The rearrangement uses TRBV7-9 and TRBJ2-2, with 8 nucleotides matching TRBD1. Germline loops: CDR1 SEHNR, CDR2 FQNEAQ (reference sequence). With 2 bases clipped from V and 3 bases from J, the junction kept 2 bases outside the gene matches. The CDR3 totals 15 residues. The CDR3 protein is CASSLLTGDTGELFF. As DNA, the CDR3 is TGTGCCAGCAGCTTATTGACAGGGGACACCGGGGAGCTGTTTTTT.

The chain carries TRBV5-8 and TRBJ1-1; 7 nucleotides match TRBD1. Germline V gene lookup returns CDR1 SGHTS and CDR2 YDEGEE. The CDR3 sequence is 13 residues long. J lost 8 bases, V lost 3 bases, and 7 bases had no gene match. CDR3 protein: CASSSGQADEAFF. CDR3 sequence (DNA): TGTGCCAGCAGCTCCGGACAGGCCGACGAAGCTTTCTTT.

The gene calls are TRBV25-1 and TRBJ1-1; perhaps TRBD1 as D (6 bases). The CDR3 sequence is 10 residues long. Trimming took off 8 bases at V and 13 bases at J, with 14 bases between the two ends. In germline, CDR1 is MGHDK, CDR2 SYGVNS. CDR3 sequence (DNA): TGTGCCAGCTGGGGACACGGAGTTTTCTTT. Protein product: CASWGHGVFF.

The chain employs TRBV6-5 and TRBJ1-5, with a tentative D call TRBD1 (6 bases). Trimming pared 2 bases from V and 2 bases from J, leaving 13 bases between. The V gene's germline CDR1 is MNHEY and CDR2 SVGAGI. There are 16 residues in the CDR3. The chain's CDR3 is CASSYEGELGNQPQHF. The CDR3 DNA reads TGTGCCAGCAGTTACGAGGGGGAATTGGGCAATCAGCCCCAGCATTTT.

This clone was picked up one time. The V and J genes are TRBV5-1 and TRBJ1-4; the match to TRBD1 covers 7 bases. The CDR3 has 14 amino acids. V was pared by 1 base and J by 7 bases, with 4 bases of the junction left unmatched. The germline gives CDR1 SGHRS, CDR2 YFSETQ. As DNA, the CDR3 is TGCGCCAGCAGCTTGCAGGGGACAGTTGAAAAACTGTTTTTT. Translated, it gives CASSLQGTVEKLFF.

The chain couples TRBV28 to TRBJ1-5; D may be TRBD1 (5 bases). The V gene lost 2 bases and the J gene lost 0 bases, with 17 bases spanning the gap. Germline V CDR1 and CDR2: MDHEN, SYDVKM. CDR3 length: 18 residues. CDR3 amino acids: CASSLGLGAQDSNQPQHF. CDR3 nucleotide sequence: TGTGCCAGCAGTTTAGGGTTAGGGGCCCAGGATAGCAATCAGCCCCAGCATTTT.

The gene calls are TRBV29-1 and TRBJ2-7; a weak D match, TRBD2 (5 bases). The CDR3 is 15 residues long. Trimming removed 2 bases from V and 2 bases from J, with 16 bases in between. Germline V CDR1 and CDR2: SQVTM, ANQGSEA. The CDR3 loop is CSVEPSEGPTYEQYF. Here the CDR3 DNA reads TGCAGCGTTGAACCCAGTGAGGGCCCGACCTACGAGCAGTACTTC.

This clone was detected only once. V and J are TRBV5-5 and TRBJ2-3, with D unresolved. Germline CDR1 and CDR2: SGHKS and YYEKEE (reference sequence). V lost 2 bases and J 1 base, leaving 14 bases between the germline ends. The CDR3 length is 16 residues. The CDR3 protein is CASSFSRQVGTDTQYF. The CDR3 DNA is TGTGCCAGCAGCTTTTCACGCCAGGTGGGCACAGATACGCAGTATTTT.